Below, 16 T cell receptor beta chains from the same sample are listed, as sequenced in a study of cytomegalovirus exposure and HLA in healthy donors. The method was immunoSEQ multiplex PCR; TCRdb's version includes in-frame clones alone and lacks a portion of them. Among about 200,000 clones, 75% to 85% were seen once, and the ten largest hold around 15%. Sequenced input: PBMCs. These TCRs come from a woman in her twenties or thirties in good health and CMV-seropositive.

The chain has TRBV5-6 and TRBJ2-1; 12 positions agree with TRBD2. The CDR3 has 15 amino acids. J was trimmed by 4 bases and V by 4 bases; bases with no gene match: 3. In germline, CDR1 is SGHDT, CDR2 YYEEEE. CDR3 amino acids: CASSPTSGSYNEQFF. DNA for the CDR3: TGTGCCAGCAGCCCGACTAGCGGGAGTTACAATGAGCAGTTCTTC. The variable domain in full, completed from reference TRBV5-6 and TRBJ2-1, reads DAGVTQSPTHLIKTRGQQVTLRCSPKSGHDTVSWYQQALGQGPQFIFQYYEEEERQRGNFPDRFSGHQFPNYSSELNVNALLLGDSALYLCASSPTSGSYNEQFFGPGTRLTVL.

The J gene is TRBJ2-3, the V gene TRBV27, with 12 bases identical to TRBD2. J was trimmed by 2 bases and V by 6 bases; bases with no gene match: 9. Germline CDR1 MNHEY, CDR2 SMNVEV (reference sequence). The CDR3 contains 17 residues. CDR3 sequence (DNA): TGTGCCAGCAGGAGCGGGCTAGCGGGAGGGGTCACAGATACGCAGTATTTT. This encodes CASRSGLAGGVTDTQYF.

The rearrangement joins TRBV4-1 to TRBJ1-2; TRBD1 aligns across 8 bases. The CDR3 length is 18 residues. In germline, CDR1 is MGHRA, CDR2 YSYEKL. V shed 0 bases, J shed 7 bases, and the junction held 16 bases outside the gene matches. The CDR3 reads CASSQEGVIVTGATGYTF. The DNA of the CDR3 is TGCGCCAGCAGCCAAGAAGGGGTGATTGTGACAGGGGCTACTGGCTACACCTTC.

The J gene is TRBJ2-5, the V gene TRBV9; D perhaps matches TRBD2 (6 bases). Trimming pared 5 bases from V and 5 bases from J, leaving 22 bases between. The CDR3 extends over 16 amino acids. Germline lookup yields CDR1 SGDLS and CDR2 YYNGEE. DNA for the CDR3: TGTGCCAGCAGTCACCACCCGAGGAGCCGGGGGGAGACCCAGTACTTC. It specifies CASSHHPRSRGETQYF. Using reference TRBV9 and TRBJ2-5 for the parts outside the CDR3, the full variable domain is DSGVTQTPKHLITATGQRVTLRCSPRSGDLSVYWYQQSLDQGLQFLIQYYNGEERAKGNILERFSAQQFPDLHSELNLSSLELGDSALYFCASSHHPRSRGETQYFGPGTRLLVL.

The rearrangement joins TRBV6-5 to TRBJ1-2; tentatively, D is TRBD1 (6 bases). The V end was cut by 10 bases, the J end by 7 bases, with 22 bases between. CDR1 is MNHEY and CDR2 is SVGAGI in the germline V gene. This CDR3 contains 14 residues. The CDR3 loop is CATYNGGGDLGYTF. Here the CDR3 DNA reads TGTGCCACCTATAACGGGGGGGGCGACCTTGGCTACACCTTC.

The chain recombines TRBV30 with TRBJ2-3, with TRBD2 matching 9 bases. The V and J ends lost 0 bases and 4 bases, in that order; junction bases with no gene match: 11. Germline assignment: CDR1 GTSNPN and CDR2 SVGIG (reference sequence). This CDR3 has 17 amino acids. In nucleotides, the CDR3 is TGTGCCTGGAGTGTACGGGCTAGCGGGGCCCCCCCAGATACGCAGTATTTT. This encodes CAWSVRASGAPPDTQYF. The complete variable domain, with remaining parts taken from reference TRBV30 and TRBJ2-3, reads SQTIHQWPATLVQPVGSPLSLECTVEGTSNPNLYWYRQAAGRGLQLLFYSVGIGQISSEVPQNLSASRPQDRQFILSSKKLLLSDSGFYLCAWSVRASGAPPDTQYFGPGTRLTVL.

The chain uses TRBV7-8 and TRBJ2-7; weak D call: TRBD2 (5 bases). Trimming cost V 6 bases and J 1 base, with 13 bases left between them. The V gene's germline CDR1 is SGHVS and CDR2 FQNEAQ. There are 14 residues in the CDR3. The CDR3 DNA is TGTGCCAGCAGGTTCCGAAGCGGTTCCTACGAGCAGTACTTC. It specifies CASRFRSGSYEQYF.

This clone has just a few counts. The chain couples TRBV10-2 to TRBJ1-2; 9 nucleotides line up with TRBD1. The CDR3 length is 15 residues. J gave up 5 bases and V 3 bases, and 7 bases lay outside the gene matches. Germline V gives CDR1 WSHSY, CDR2 SAAADI. The DNA of the CDR3 is TGCGCCAGCAGTGACCCAACAGGGGGCCGGTATGGCTACACCTTC. This translates into CASSDPTGGRYGYTF.

V usage is TRBV27 and J usage is TRBJ1-5; no firm D call. Germline CDR1 reads MNHEY; CDR2 reads SMNVEV (reference sequence). Trimming stripped 6 bases from V and 0 bases from J, with 12 bases between. The CDR3 is made up of 15 amino acids. The DNA of the CDR3 is TGTGCCAGCAGACGTTGGCAGAATAGCAATCAGCCCCAGCATTTT. Translated, it gives CASRRWQNSNQPQHF.

V and J are TRBV29-1 and TRBJ1-1, with TRBD1 identical over 8 bases. Trimming took 3 bases from V and 1 from J; bases not matched to a gene: 4. The CDR3 contains 14 residues. Germline CDR1 reads SQVTM; CDR2 reads ANQGSEA. The CDR3 sequence is CSVDVGTGNTEAFF. In nucleotides, the CDR3 is TGCAGCGTTGACGTCGGGACAGGGAACACTGAAGCTTTCTTT.

V is TRBV7-6 and J is TRBJ2-1; possibly TRBD1 for D (6 bases). The CDR3 length is 12 residues. Trimming stripped 5 bases from V and 8 bases from J, with 10 bases between. CDR1 and CDR2 (germline): SGHVS, FNYEAQ. CDR3 loop: CASSTYRDEQFF. In nucleotides, the CDR3 is TGTGCCAGCAGCACATACAGGGATGAGCAGTTCTTC.

V is TRBV5-5 and J is TRBJ2-1, with D hard to call. Germline V gives CDR1 SGHKS, CDR2 YYEKEE (reference sequence). With 1 base removed from V and 6 bases from J, the gap between germline ends came to 8 bases. This CDR3 spans 13 amino acids. The CDR3 loop is CASSLLLSNEQFF. The CDR3 bases are TGTGCCAGCAGCTTGCTGTTGAGCAATGAGCAGTTCTTC.

This sequence joins TRBV5-4 and TRBJ2-1, with TRBD1 matching over 8 bases. Germline loops: CDR1 SGHNT, CDR2 YYREEE (reference sequence). The CDR3 consists of 14 residues. Trimming cost V 3 bases and J 8 bases; bases outside gene matches: 7. CDR3 sequence reads: CASSSGGDLDEQFF. CDR3 coding DNA: TGTGCCAGCAGCTCAGGGGGCGACCTTGATGAGCAGTTCTTC.

The rearrangement uses TRBV5-4 and TRBJ1-1, with D possibly matching TRBD1 (6 bases). Germline-derived CDR1 and CDR2 are SGHNT and YYREEE (reference sequence). The CDR3 spans 14 residues. Trimming cost V 0 bases and J 5 bases, with 11 bases left between them. CDR3 in DNA: TGTGCCAGCAGCTTGGAACAGGGTTGGACTGAAGCTTTCTTT. As protein: CASSLEQGWTEAFF.

This clone was counted once. CDR3 in DNA: TGTGCCAGCAGCCCCCGTAGCAATCAGCCCCAGCATTTT. Translated, it gives CASSPRSNQPQHF. The chain combines TRBV7-9 with TRBJ1-5, with D unresolved. V lost 5 bases and J 0 bases, leaving 5 bases between the germline ends. The CDR3 totals 13 residues. The germline gives CDR1 SEHNR, CDR2 FQNEAQ (reference sequence).

For the CDR3, the DNA is TGCAGCGTTGAACTACTCCAGGGGATCTATGGCTACACCTTC. As protein: CSVELLQGIYGYTF. V and J are TRBV29-1 and TRBJ1-2; the D gene is possibly TRBD1 (6 bases). The CDR3 extends over 14 amino acids. Trimming removed 2 bases at V and 4 bases at J, with 14 bases between. The germline V gene encodes CDR1 SQVTM and CDR2 ANQGSEA.